This T cell receptor beta chain is drawn from a study of shared clonotypes between healthy human individuals. Whole-study results and caveats: The low donor count limited represented genetic and exposure-history diversity.

CDR3 length equals 13 residues. V lost 1 base and J lost 4, with 7 bases in between. Germline CDR1 and CDR2: LNHDA and SQIVND (reference sequence). Regarding this clone: Its cognate antigen is unknown. Other DNA sequences in the sample encode the same CDR3.

Assay execution proceeded at the deep level. It was on ten immunoSEQ deep assay plates that unsorted PBMC DNA was sequenced. Here immunoSEQ multiplex PCR was the method, and the copy in TCRdb shows in-frame clones only, minus some. Altogether hundreds of thousands of clones are present, roughly 79% being singletons, with the ten largest covering around 13%. The receptor was derived from a woman in her 40s in good health. Some clones in this sample may be carry-over from other donors' samples. This chain links TRBV19 with TRBJ2-5; a weak D match, TRBD1 (6 bases). The specimen sequenced was PBMCs. CDR3 region: CASSIARGETQYF. The CDR3 DNA follows: TGTGCCAGTAGTATAGCCAGGGGAGAGACCCAGTACTTC.